This T cell receptor beta chain was sequenced during a study of blood T cell repertoires in COVID-19. On the study more broadly: The United States, Italy and Spain were the sources of the acute and convalescent COVID-19 samples.

Germline loops: CDR1 LNHDA, CDR2 SQIVND (reference sequence). The CDR3 consists of 18 residues. The ends lost 2 bases at V and 0 bases at J; junction bases unmatched: 10. Original methodology: Estimation of nucleated cell counts relied on the amplification of reference gene primers. The assay was immunoSEQ multiplex PCR, and TCRdb's table has in-frame clones only and misses some. V, J and clone size derive from that table, while D and trimming were established from the DNA sequence. Among about 98,000 clones listed, about four fifths were seen once. This TCR derives from a human donor in a cohort sampled during active COVID-19. Material: peripheral blood. V and J are TRBV19 and TRBJ1-1; 9 bases are shared with TRBD1. CDR3 residues: CASSIWEGTGSMNTEAFF. For the CDR3, the DNA is TGTGCCAGTAGTATATGGGAGGGGACAGGGAGCATGAACACTGAAGCTTTCTTT.